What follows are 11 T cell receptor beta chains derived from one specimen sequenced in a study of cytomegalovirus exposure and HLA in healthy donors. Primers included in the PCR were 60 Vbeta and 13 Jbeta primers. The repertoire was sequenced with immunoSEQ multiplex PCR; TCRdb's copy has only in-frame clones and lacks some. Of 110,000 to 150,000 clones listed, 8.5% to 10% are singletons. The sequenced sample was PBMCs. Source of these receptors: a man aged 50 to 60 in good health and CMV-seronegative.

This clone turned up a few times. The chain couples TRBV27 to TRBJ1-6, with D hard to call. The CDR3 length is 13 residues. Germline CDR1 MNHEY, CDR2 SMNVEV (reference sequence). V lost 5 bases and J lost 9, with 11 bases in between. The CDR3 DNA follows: TGTGCCAGCAGTGTTATCTGGCTTTCACCCCTCCACTTT. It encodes CASSVIWLSPLHF.

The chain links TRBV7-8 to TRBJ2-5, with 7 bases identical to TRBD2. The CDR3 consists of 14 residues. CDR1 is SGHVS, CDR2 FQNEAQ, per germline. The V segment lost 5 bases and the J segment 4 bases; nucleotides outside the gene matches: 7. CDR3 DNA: TGTGCCAGCAGCCAAGGGAGGGGTGGAGAGACCCAGTACTTC. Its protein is CASSQGRGGETQYF.

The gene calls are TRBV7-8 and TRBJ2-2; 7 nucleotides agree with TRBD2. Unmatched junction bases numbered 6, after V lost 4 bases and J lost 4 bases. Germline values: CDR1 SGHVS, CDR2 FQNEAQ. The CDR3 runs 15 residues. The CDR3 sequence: CASSWRLAGTGELFF. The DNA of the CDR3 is TGTGCCAGCAGCTGGAGACTAGCTGGCACCGGGGAGCTGTTTTTT. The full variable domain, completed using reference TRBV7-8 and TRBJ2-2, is GAGVSQSPRYKVAKRGQDVALRCDPISGHVSLFWYQQALGQGPEFLTYFQNEAQLDKSGLPSDRFFAERPEGSVSTLKIQRTQQEDSAVYLCASSWRLAGTGELFFGEGSRLTVL.

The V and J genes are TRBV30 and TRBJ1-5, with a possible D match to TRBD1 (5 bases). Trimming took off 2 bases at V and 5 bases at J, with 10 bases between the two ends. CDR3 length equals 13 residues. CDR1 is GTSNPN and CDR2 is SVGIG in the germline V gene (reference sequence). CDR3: CAWSSGRDQPQHF. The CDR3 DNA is TGTGCCTGGAGTTCAGGGAGGGATCAGCCCCAGCATTTT.

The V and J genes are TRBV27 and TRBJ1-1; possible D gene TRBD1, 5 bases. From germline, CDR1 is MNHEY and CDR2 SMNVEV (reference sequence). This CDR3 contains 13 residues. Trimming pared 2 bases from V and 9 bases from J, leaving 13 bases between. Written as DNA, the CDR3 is TGTGCCAGCAGTTTAAAAGGGGCGTCGAAAGCTTTCTTT. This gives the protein CASSLKGASKAFF.

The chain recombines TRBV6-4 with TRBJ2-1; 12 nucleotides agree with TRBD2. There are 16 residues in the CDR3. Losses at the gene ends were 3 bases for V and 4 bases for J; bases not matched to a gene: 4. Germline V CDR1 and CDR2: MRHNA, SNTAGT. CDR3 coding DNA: TGTGCCAGCAGTGAGCTAGCGGGAGGGGGATACAATGAGCAGTTCTTC. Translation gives CASSELAGGGYNEQFF.

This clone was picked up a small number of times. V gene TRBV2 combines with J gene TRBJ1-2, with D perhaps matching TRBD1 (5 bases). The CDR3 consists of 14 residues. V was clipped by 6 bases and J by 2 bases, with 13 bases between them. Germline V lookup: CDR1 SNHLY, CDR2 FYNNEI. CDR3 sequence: CASREGLLNYGYTF. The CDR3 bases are TGTGCCAGCAGAGAGGGACTGCTAAACTATGGCTACACCTTC.

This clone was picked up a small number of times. Here the CDR3 DNA reads TGTGCCAGCAGTTGGGACAGGGACTCCGAGCAGTACTTC. It specifies CASSWDRDSEQYF. V gene TRBV5-4 combines with J gene TRBJ2-7, with TRBD1 matching 9 bases. Looked up from germline, CDR1 is SGHNT and CDR2 is YYREEE (reference sequence). The trim removed 5 bases at V and 6 bases at J, leaving 6 bases unmatched. The CDR3 covers 13 residues.

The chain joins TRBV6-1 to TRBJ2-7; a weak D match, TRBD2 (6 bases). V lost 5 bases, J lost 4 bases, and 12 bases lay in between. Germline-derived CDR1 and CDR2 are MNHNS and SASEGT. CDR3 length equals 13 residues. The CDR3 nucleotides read TGTGCCAGCAGTACTCGGGAGCGGTACGAGCAGTACTTC. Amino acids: CASSTRERYEQYF.

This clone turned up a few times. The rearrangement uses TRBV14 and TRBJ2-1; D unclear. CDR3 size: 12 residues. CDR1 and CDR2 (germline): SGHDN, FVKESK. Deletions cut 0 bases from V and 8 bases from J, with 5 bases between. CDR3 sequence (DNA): TGTGCCAGCAGCCAAGATGGCTATGAGCAGTTCTTC. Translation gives CASSQDGYEQFF.

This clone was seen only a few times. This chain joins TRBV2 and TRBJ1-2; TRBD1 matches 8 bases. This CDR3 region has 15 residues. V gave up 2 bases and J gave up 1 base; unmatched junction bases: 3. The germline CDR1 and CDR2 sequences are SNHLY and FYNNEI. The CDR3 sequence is CASSERTGLNYGYTF. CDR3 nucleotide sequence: TGTGCCAGCAGTGAACGGACAGGGCTTAACTATGGCTACACCTTC.